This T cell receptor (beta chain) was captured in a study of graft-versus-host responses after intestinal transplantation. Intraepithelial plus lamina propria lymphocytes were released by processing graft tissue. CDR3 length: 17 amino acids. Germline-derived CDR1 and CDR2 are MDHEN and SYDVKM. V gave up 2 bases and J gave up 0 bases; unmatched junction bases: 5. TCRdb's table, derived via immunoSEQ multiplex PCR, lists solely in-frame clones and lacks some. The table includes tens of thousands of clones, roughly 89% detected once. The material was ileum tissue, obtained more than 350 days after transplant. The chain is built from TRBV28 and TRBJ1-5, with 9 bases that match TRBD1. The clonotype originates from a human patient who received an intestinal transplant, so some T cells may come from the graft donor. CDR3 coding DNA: TGTGCCAGCAGTTTACCACCGGGACAGGGTAGCAATCAGCCCCAGCATTTT. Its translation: CASSLPPGQGSNQPQHF. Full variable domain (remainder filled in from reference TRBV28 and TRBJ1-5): DVKVTQSSRYLVKRTGEKVFLECVQDMDHENMFWYRQDPGLGLRLIYFSYDVKMKEKGDIPEGYSVSREKKERFSLILESASTNQTSMYLCASSLPPGQGSNQPQHFGDGTRLSIL.